The next 24 T cell receptor beta chains were all read from a single sample in a study of blood T cell repertoires in COVID-19. Assay used: immunoSEQ multiplex PCR; TCRdb lists only in-frame clones, some missing. The data hold some 100,000 clones, with roughly 80% observed a single time. What was sequenced was peripheral blood. These TCRs come from a man at least 80 years old with active or convalescent COVID-19.

The chain links TRBV9 to TRBJ2-7; tentatively, D is TRBD1 (6 bases). The CDR3 sequence is 15 residues long. V gave up 4 bases and J gave up 4 bases, with 18 bases separating them. CDR1 SGDLS and CDR2 YYNGEE come from the germline V gene. CDR3 DNA sequence: TGTGCCAGCAGCCAAGCCTCCGGGACACCATACGAGCAGTACTTC. This encodes CASSQASGTPYEQYF. Supplemented by reference TRBV9 and TRBJ2-7, the full variable domain reads DSGVTQTPKHLITATGQRVTLRCSPRSGDLSVYWYQQSLDQGLQFLIQYYNGEERAKGNILERFSAQQFPDLHSELNLSSLELGDSALYFCASSQASGTPYEQYFGPGTRLTVT.

CDR3 in DNA: TGTGCCAGTAGTGCCAGGGGGGCGGAGGATTCACCCCTCCACTTT. Residues: CASSARGAEDSPLHF. The genes are TRBV19 and TRBJ1-6; 7 bases fit TRBD1. Trimming at V came to 5 bases and at J to 8 bases, leaving 9 bases not matched to a gene. The length of the CDR3 is 15 residues. Germline V gives CDR1 LNHDA, CDR2 SQIVND (reference sequence). Full variable domain (remainder filled in from reference TRBV19 and TRBJ1-6): DGGITQSPKYLFRKEGQNVTLSCEQNLNHDAMYWYRQDPGQGLRLIYYSQIVNDFQKGDIAEGYSVSREKKESFPLTVTSAQKNPTAFYLCASSARGAEDSPLHFGNGTRLTVT.

This chain uses TRBV11-2 with TRBJ2-7; weak D call: TRBD1 (6 bases). V dropped 5 bases and J dropped 4 bases, with 27 bases sitting between them. The CDR3 runs to 18 residues. Per germline, CDR1 SGHAT and CDR2 FQNNGV. CDR3 DNA sequence: TGTGCCAGCAGCCTGGACAGAACAATCGACCACCCAGCTTACGAGCAGTACTTC. This translates into CASSLDRTIDHPAYEQYF.

The rearrangement joins TRBV5-1 to TRBJ2-3; 9 bases line up with TRBD1. The CDR3 extends over 15 amino acids. Germline V gene sequence: CDR1 SGHRS, CDR2 YFSETQ. Losses at the gene ends were 0 bases for V and 4 bases for J; bases not matched to a gene: 3. The CDR3 bases are TGCGCCAGCAGCTTGGACAGGGGGCGTTCAGATACGCAGTATTTT. Residues: CASSLDRGRSDTQYF.

The chain uses TRBV11-2 and TRBJ1-1; 7 bases map to TRBD1. Germline CDR1 reads SGHAT; CDR2 reads FQNNGV. J gave up 4 bases and V 5 bases, and 7 bases lay outside the gene matches. This CDR3 is built from 14 residues. CDR3 region: CASSRNPGGTEAFF. The CDR3 nucleotides are TGTGCCAGCAGCCGGAACCCAGGGGGCACTGAAGCTTTCTTT. The whole variable domain, remainder taken from reference TRBV11-2 and TRBJ1-1, is EAGVAQSPRYKIIEKRQSVAFWCNPISGHATLYWYQQILGQGPKLLIQFQNNGVVDDSQLPKDRFSAERLKGVDSTLKIQPAKLEDSAVYLCASSRNPGGTEAFFGQGTRLTVV.

The CDR3 region has the DNA TGCAGTGCTAGTAGCGGGGGGCTCACAGATACGCAGTATTTT. It encodes CSASSGGLTDTQYF. The J gene is TRBJ2-3, the V gene TRBV20-1, with 10 bases that match TRBD2. The junction had 2 bases not matched to a gene; V was cut back by 3 bases and J by 2 bases. CDR1 DFQATT and CDR2 SNEGSKA come from the germline V gene (reference sequence). The CDR3 contains 14 residues.

The sample holds a few counts of this clone. The CDR3 DNA follows: TGTGCCAGCGGTCCCGGGGGTGGAAACACCATATATTTT. Its translation is CASGPGGGNTIYF. The chain recombines TRBV6-5 with TRBJ1-3; D possibly corresponds to TRBD1 (5 bases). Germline lookup yields CDR1 MNHEY and CDR2 SVGAGI. The CDR3 consists of 13 residues. Deletions cut 8 bases from V and 3 bases from J, with 11 bases between.

This chain links TRBV3-1 (or the pseudogene TRBV3-2) with TRBJ1-1; D not resolved. The CDR3 is 16 residues long. Looked up from germline, CDR1 is LGHDT and CDR2 is YNNKEL (reference sequence). Between the trimmed V and J ends, which lost 1 base and 6 bases, there was a span of 18 bases. The chain's CDR3 is CASSQAGIGRISEAFF. CDR3 DNA sequence: TGTGCCAGCAGCCAAGCGGGGATCGGGAGAATATCTGAAGCTTTCTTT.

The rearrangement joins TRBV18 to TRBJ2-5, with 10 nucleotides matching TRBD2. V was clipped by 2 bases and J by 2 bases; unmatched bases: 2. Germline V gene sequence: CDR1 KGHSH, CDR2 LQKENI. The CDR3 extends over 15 amino acids. This chain's CDR3 is CASSPVSGGQETQYF. In DNA, the CDR3 is TGTGCCAGCTCACCAGTTAGCGGGGGGCAAGAGACCCAGTACTTC. Complete variable domain (other parts from reference TRBV18 and TRBJ2-5): NAGVMQNPRHLVRRRGQEARLRCSPMKGHSHVYWYRQLPEEGLKFMVYLQKENIIDESGMPKERFSAEFPKEGPSILRIQQVVRGDSAAYFCASSPVSGGQETQYFGPGTRLLVL.

The J gene is TRBJ1-1, the V gene TRBV18; TRBD1 matches 9 bases. CDR3 size: 15 residues. V was clipped by 5 bases and J by 4 bases; unmatched bases: 8. Germline V CDR1 and CDR2: KGHSH, LQKENI. The CDR3 loop is CASSSGTGRITEAFF. The CDR3 region has the DNA TGTGCCAGCTCAAGCGGGACAGGGCGTATCACTGAAGCTTTCTTT.

This rearrangement joins TRBV7-2 to TRBJ2-3; D is possibly TRBD1 (5 bases). The CDR3 runs 14 residues. CDR1 and CDR2 from the germline V gene are SGHTA and FQGNSA. Trimming shortened V by 8 bases and J by 0 bases, and 12 bases separated the two germline ends. The CDR3 loop is CASGRVSSTDTQYF. In DNA, the CDR3 is TGTGCCAGCGGCAGGGTGTCTAGCACAGATACGCAGTATTTT.

The V call is TRBV6-5, the J call TRBJ1-1, with TRBD1 matching over 7 bases. The J segment lost 4 bases and the V segment lost 1 base, leaving 3 bases of the junction unmatched. Germline values: CDR1 MNHEY, CDR2 SVGAGI. The CDR3 length is 14 residues. The CDR3 DNA reads as TGTGCCAGCAGTTACTTGGACAGGACCACTGAAGCTTTCTTT. It yields the protein CASSYLDRTTEAFF.

The J gene is TRBJ2-5, the V gene TRBV5-1, with 9 nucleotides matching TRBD2. The CDR3 contains 13 residues. Germline V gene data show CDR1 as SGHRS and CDR2 as YFSETQ. J lost 12 bases, V lost 0 bases, and 6 bases had no gene match. CDR3 sequence: CASSLALAGQEYF. The CDR3 DNA reads as TGCGCCAGCAGCTTGGCACTAGCGGGCCAGGAGTACTTC. The full variable domain, its missing parts supplied by reference TRBV5-1 and TRBJ2-5, is KAGVTQTPRYLIKTRGQQVTLSCSPISGHRSVSWYQQTPGQGLQFLFEYFSETQRNKGNFPGRFSGRQFSNSRSEMNVSTLELGDSALYLCASSLALAGQEYFGPGTRLLVL.

This clone was found once. The rearrangement joins TRBV5-6 to TRBJ1-6; 7 bases are shared with TRBD1. Germline V gene sequence: CDR1 SGHDT, CDR2 YYEEEE. The CDR3 extends over 17 amino acids. V lost 4 bases, J lost 0 bases, and 7 bases stayed unmatched. In DNA form, the CDR3 reads TGTGCCAGCAGCCAGGACAGGACCCCCTCCTATAATTCACCCCTCCACTTT. Protein product: CASSQDRTPSYNSPLHF.

This clone was observed a few times. Other DNA variants within this sample encode the same CDR3. The V and J genes are TRBV11-3 and TRBJ2-1; D call uncertain. Germline-derived CDR1 and CDR2 are SGHNT and YENEEA. The V and J ends lost 1 base and 5 bases respectively, with 6 bases between them. The CDR3 consists of 13 residues. The CDR3 coding sequence is TGTGCCAGCAGCTTAGGCAGGAACAATGAGCAGTTCTTC. Translated, it gives CASSLGRNNEQFF.

The chain joins TRBV6-5 to TRBJ1-2; 9 bases line up with TRBD1. This CDR3 has 14 residues. Germline values: CDR1 MNHEY, CDR2 SVGAGI. The junction had 7 bases not matched to a gene; V was cut back by 7 bases and J by 4 bases. CDR3 residues: CASNRDREGYGYTF. CDR3 sequence (DNA): TGTGCCAGCAACCGGGACAGGGAGGGCTATGGCTACACCTTC.

This chain uses TRBV27 with TRBJ1-1, with 12 bases identical to TRBD1. From germline, CDR1 is MNHEY and CDR2 SMNVEV (reference sequence). Trimming removed 6 bases from V and 0 bases from J; junction bases left unmatched: 5. CDR3 length: 16 amino acids. CDR3 protein: CASSWGDRGLNTEAFF. The CDR3 DNA follows: TGTGCCAGCAGCTGGGGGGACAGGGGGCTGAACACTGAAGCTTTCTTT.

This clone came up a few times. The chain has TRBV6-2 or TRBV6-3 and TRBJ1-1; 9 bases are a match to TRBD1. The CDR3 has 13 amino acids. Trimming cost V 5 bases and J 8 bases; bases outside gene matches: 6. Germline V lookup: CDR1 MNHEY, CDR2 SVGEGT. In DNA form, the CDR3 reads TGTGCCAGCAGTAACGGACAGGGGAGGGAAGCTTTCTTT. This sequence encodes CASSNGQGREAFF.

This clone has a single count. The rearrangement uses TRBV2 and TRBJ1-2; 11 nucleotides align to TRBD1. CDR1 is SNHLY and CDR2 is FYNNEI in the germline V gene. V was pared by 4 bases and J by 6 bases, with 10 bases of the junction left unmatched. The CDR3 contains 16 residues. DNA of the CDR3: TGTGCCAGCAGTGTAAGCCGGCGGACAGGGGGCGATGGCTACACCTTC. Translating it yields CASSVSRRTGGDGYTF.

This clone has just one count. The chain joins TRBV30 to TRBJ1-3; 12 bases map to TRBD1. J was trimmed by 0 bases and V by 8 bases; bases with no gene match: 5. The germline V gene has CDR1 GTSNPN and CDR2 SVGIG (reference sequence). This CDR3 is built from 15 residues. The CDR3, as DNA: TGTGCCGCCGGGACAGGGGGCCCCTCTGGAAACACCATATATTTT. Translation gives CAAGTGGPSGNTIYF.

The rearrangement links TRBV4-1 to TRBJ2-2; 10 nucleotides line up with TRBD1. The CDR3 extends over 17 amino acids. Germline CDR1 is MGHRA and CDR2 is YSYEKL. The J segment lost 6 bases and the V segment lost 1 base, leaving 8 bases of the junction unmatched. CDR3 sequence (DNA): TGCGCCAGCAGCCAAGGGTCCGGGACAGGGGTTTCCGGGGAGCTGTTTTTT. Encoded protein: CASSQGSGTGVSGELFF.

The genes are TRBV6-2 or TRBV6-3 and TRBJ1-1; the D is unclear. Trimming took off 0 bases at V and 0 bases at J, with 17 bases between the two ends. The CDR3 contains 18 residues. Germline V gene lookup returns CDR1 MNHEY and CDR2 SVGEGT. The CDR3 sequence: CASSYSTSVSRMNTEAFF. The CDR3, as DNA: TGTGCCAGCAGTTACTCGACGTCCGTTAGCCGCATGAACACTGAAGCTTTCTTT.

About this clone: One junction end disagrees with the germline gene, perhaps due to a read error. The chain carries TRBV7-7 and TRBJ2-7, with D tentatively TRBD2 (5 bases). The CDR3 is made up of 14 amino acids. The germline gives CDR1 SSHAT, CDR2 FNYEAQ (reference sequence). CDR3 in DNA: TGTGCTAGCATGGGGTTTGGAGGAGACTACGAGCAGTACTTC. This translates into CASMGFGGDYEQYF.

This clone has only a few counts. J is TRBJ1-1 and V is TRBV29-1, with 8 bases that match TRBD1. This CDR3 contains 16 residues. Germline loops: CDR1 SQVTM, CDR2 ANQGSEA. Losses at the gene ends were 7 bases for V and 0 bases for J; bases not matched to a gene: 13. This CDR3 reads CSALDRVLNMNTEAFF. The CDR3, as DNA: TGCAGCGCCTTGGACAGGGTTCTTAATATGAACACTGAAGCTTTCTTT.